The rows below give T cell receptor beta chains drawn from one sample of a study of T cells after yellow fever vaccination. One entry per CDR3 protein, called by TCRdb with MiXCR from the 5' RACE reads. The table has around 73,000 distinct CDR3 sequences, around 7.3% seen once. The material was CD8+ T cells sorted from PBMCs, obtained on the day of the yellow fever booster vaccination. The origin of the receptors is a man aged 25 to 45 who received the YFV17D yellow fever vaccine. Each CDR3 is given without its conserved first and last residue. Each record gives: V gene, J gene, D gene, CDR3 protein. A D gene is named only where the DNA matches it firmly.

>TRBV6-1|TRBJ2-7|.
ASTLSFDRDYEQY
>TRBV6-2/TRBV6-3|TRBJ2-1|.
ASSSPAYGNEQF
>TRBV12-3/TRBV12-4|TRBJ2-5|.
ASSHGETQY
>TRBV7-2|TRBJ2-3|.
ASSLAPTSSQTDTQY
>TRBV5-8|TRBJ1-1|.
ASSPVPSAF
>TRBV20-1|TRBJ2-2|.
SASFRERATGELF
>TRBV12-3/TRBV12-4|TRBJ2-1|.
ASSAMNNEQF
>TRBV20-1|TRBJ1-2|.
SARTTSNYGYT
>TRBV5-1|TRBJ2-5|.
ASSFRELLETQY
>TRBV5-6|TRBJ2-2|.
ASSLMTGRGNTGELF
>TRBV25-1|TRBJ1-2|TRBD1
ASSPGTGGSYGYT
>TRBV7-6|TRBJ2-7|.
ASSLGSGEVSSYEQY
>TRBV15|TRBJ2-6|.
ATSRDQEGSSGANVLT
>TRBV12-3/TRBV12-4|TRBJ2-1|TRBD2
ASSFGGSRDNEQF
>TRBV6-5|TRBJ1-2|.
ASSFDPEPTYGYT
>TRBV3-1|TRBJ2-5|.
ASSLGERQSETQY
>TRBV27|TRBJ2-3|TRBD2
ASSFGGDTQY
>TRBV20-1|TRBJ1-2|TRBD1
SATPGQGGFYGYT
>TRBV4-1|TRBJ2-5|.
ASSQEGRAQETQY
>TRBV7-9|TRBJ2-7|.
ASSPPGALDEQY
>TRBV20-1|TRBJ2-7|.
SAREGRGPYEQY
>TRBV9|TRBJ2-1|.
ASSVGPSPPNEQF
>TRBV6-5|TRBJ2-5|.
ASSPRLVQGTETQY
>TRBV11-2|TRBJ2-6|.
ASSLDPGLNPPGANVLT
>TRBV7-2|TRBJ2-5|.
ASSASGSGETQY
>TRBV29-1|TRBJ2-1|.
SVDSGTSGMEYNEQF
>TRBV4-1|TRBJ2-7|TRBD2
ASSPRGEGRFGEQY
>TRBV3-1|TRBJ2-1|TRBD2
ASSQDGASGHNEQF
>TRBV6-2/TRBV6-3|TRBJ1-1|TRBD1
ASSYPARQGSEAF
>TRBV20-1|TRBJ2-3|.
SGGEVLDTVTQY
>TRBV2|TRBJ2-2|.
ASMKAGELF
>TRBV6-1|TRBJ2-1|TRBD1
ASTHRGPFNEQF
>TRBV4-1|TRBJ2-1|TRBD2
ASRGSGSDEQF
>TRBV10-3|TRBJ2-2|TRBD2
AIPLLLAGGPGGELF
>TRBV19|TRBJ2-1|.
ASRYRDSYNEQF
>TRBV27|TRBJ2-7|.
ASSFGRAYEQY
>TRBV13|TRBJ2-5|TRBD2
ASSTSGLAGVETQY
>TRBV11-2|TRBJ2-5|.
ASSPKTRGTQETQY
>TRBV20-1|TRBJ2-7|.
SASSEQY
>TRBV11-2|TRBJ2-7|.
ASSSPAWDSDYEQY
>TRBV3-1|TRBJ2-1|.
ASSQDLPPSSYNEQF
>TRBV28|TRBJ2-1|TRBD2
ASSSSVLEAGCNEQF
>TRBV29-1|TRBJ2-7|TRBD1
SVGGTGAEQY
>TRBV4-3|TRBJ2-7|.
ASSQNVGSRHEQY
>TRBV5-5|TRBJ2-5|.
ASSFNQLSETQY
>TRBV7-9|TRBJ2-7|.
ASSLARDEQY
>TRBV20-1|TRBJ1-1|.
SARDGMTEAF
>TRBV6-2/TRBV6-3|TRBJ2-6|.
ASSYVSGANVLT
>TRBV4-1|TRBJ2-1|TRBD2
ASSQGGGNNEQF
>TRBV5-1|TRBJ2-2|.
ASSLARAGTGELF
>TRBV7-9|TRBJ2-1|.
ASRTGAYNEQF